The 20 T cell receptor beta chains below come from one sample, sequenced in a study of CD8 T cells in ankylosing spondylitis. Their recognized antigens are unknown. Study observations and caveats: A motif in TCR beta, a set of about eight highly homologous variants, appeared characteristic of ankylosing spondylitis blood.

TCRdb analysed the 5' RACE reads with MiXCR anew, one entry per CDR3 protein. In the table there are hundreds of thousands of distinct CDR3 sequences, 25% to 30% of which are singletons. Input material: blood, either unsorted or a sorted T cell fraction (not recorded which). The receptors were sampled from a male donor with ankylosing spondylitis.

This clonotype was found a few times. V and J are TRBV10-3 and TRBJ2-7, with D maybe TRBD2 (5 bases). Germline CDR1 reads ENHRY; CDR2 reads SYGVKD. There are 15 residues in the CDR3. Trimming removed 5 bases from V and 0 bases from J, with 14 bases in between. CDR3 sequence reads: CAISLDFASSYEQYF. In nucleotides, the CDR3 is TGTGCCATCAGTTTGGACTTCGCAAGCTCCTACGAGCAGTACTTC.

This clonotype was detected a few times. The V gene is TRBV6-5, the J gene TRBJ2-4, with 7 bases lining up with TRBD1. Germline values: CDR1 MNHEY, CDR2 SVGAGI. The CDR3 runs 15 residues. V lost 0 bases, J lost 2 bases, and 1 base stayed unmatched. CDR3 nucleotide sequence: TGTGCCAGCAGTTACTCGACAGGGCCCAAAAACATTCAGTACTTC. Protein sequence: CASSYSTGPKNIQYF.

This clonotype has only a few counts. This chain connects TRBV20-1 to TRBJ1-2; a possible D gene is TRBD1 (6 bases). V was pared by 6 bases and J by 0 bases, with 14 bases between. The CDR3 contains 14 residues. Per germline, CDR1 DFQATT and CDR2 SNEGSKA (reference sequence). CDR3: CSAQGLPANYGYTF. The DNA for the CDR3 is TGCAGTGCGCAGGGGCTCCCAGCTAACTATGGCTACACCTTC.

This clonotype was detected ten times or more. This chain uses TRBV29-1 with TRBJ2-1, with unresolved D. The V gene lost 6 bases and the J gene lost 2 bases, with 8 bases spanning the gap. The CDR3 totals 12 residues. Germline V CDR1 and CDR2: SQVTM, ANQGSEA. The CDR3 DNA is TGCAGCGTCGCGGAGCCCTACAATGAGCAGTTCTTC. Translated: CSVAEPYNEQFF.

This clonotype showed up just a few times. The genes are TRBV11-2 and TRBJ1-1, with a weak D call TRBD1 (5 bases). With 4 bases removed from V and 2 bases from J, the gap between germline ends came to 17 bases. The CDR3 covers 16 residues. Germline loops: CDR1 SGHAT, CDR2 FQNNGV. The CDR3 protein is CASSSMGGGRNTEAFF. DNA of the CDR3: TGTGCCAGCAGCTCCATGGGGGGAGGGAGAAACACTGAAGCTTTCTTT.

This clonotype has just a few counts. The CDR3 loop reads CASRPGTSGTYNEQFF. The CDR3 DNA sequence: TGTGCCAGCAGACCGGGGACTAGCGGGACTTACAATGAGCAGTTCTTC. The chain recombines TRBV12-3 or TRBV12-4 with TRBJ2-1; 13 nucleotides agree with TRBD2. The CDR3 consists of 16 residues. Losses at the gene ends were 6 bases for V and 4 bases for J; bases not matched to a gene: 6.

This clonotype was seen a few times. The genes are TRBV7-2 and TRBJ1-5; no clear D. Trimming stripped 4 bases from V and 4 bases from J, with 14 bases between. Per the germline V gene, CDR1 is SGHTA and CDR2 is FQGNSA. CDR3 size: 15 residues. In DNA, the CDR3 is TGTGCCAGCAGCTCCAATTGGGCGGTTAATCAGCCCCAGCATTTT. This sequence encodes CASSSNWAVNQPQHF. The full variable domain, rest sourced from reference TRBV7-2 and TRBJ1-5, is GAGVSQSPSNKVTEKGKDVELRCDPISGHTALYWYRQSLGQGLEFLIYFQGNSAPDKSGLPSDRFSAERTGGSVSTLTIQRTQQEDSAVYLCASSSNWAVNQPQHFGDGTRLSIL.

The CDR3 DNA reads TGTGCCAGCAGCTTGAAAGCAGGGGGTCTAAGCACCGGGGAGCTGTTTTTT. Translated, it gives CASSLKAGGLSTGELFF. The V call is TRBV7-9, the J call TRBJ2-2; 7 positions agree with TRBD1. The CDR3 covers 17 residues. Trimming cost V 3 bases and J 4 bases; bases outside gene matches: 11. CDR1 SEHNR and CDR2 FQNEAQ come from the germline V gene (reference sequence). The variable domain in full, with the rest retrieved from reference TRBV7-9 and TRBJ2-2, is DTGVSQNPRHKITKRGQNVTFRCDPISEHNRLYWYRQTLGQGPEFLTYFQNEAQLEKSRLLSDRFSAERPKGSFSTLEIQRTEQGDSAMYLCASSLKAGGLSTGELFFGEGSRLTVL.

The V call is TRBV5-6, the J call TRBJ2-6; D not resolved. V was trimmed by 4 bases and J by 0 bases, leaving 8 bases between them. Looked up from germline, CDR1 is SGHDT and CDR2 is YYEEEE. The CDR3 sequence is 15 residues long. CDR3 sequence reads: CASSIISSGANVLTF. The CDR3 nucleotides are TGTGCCAGCAGCATAATCTCCTCTGGGGCCAACGTCCTGACTTTC.

This clonotype was counted only a few times. The chain employs TRBV10-1 and TRBJ2-2, with D perhaps TRBD1 (6 bases). The V end lost 4 bases, the J end lost 5 bases, and 14 bases lay between the germline ends. The CDR3 spans 15 residues. In germline, CDR1 is WNHNN, CDR2 SYGVQD (reference sequence). The CDR3 DNA reads TGCGCCAGCAGTGTGGGGGCCGGAACGACCGGGGAGCTGTTTTTT. It encodes CASSVGAGTTGELFF.

The chain combines TRBV20-1 with TRBJ1-5; no reliable D call. V dropped 3 bases and J dropped 13 bases, with 22 bases sitting between them. Germline V gene sequence: CDR1 DFQATT, CDR2 SNEGSKA (reference sequence). The CDR3 is made up of 14 amino acids. The CDR3 loop reads CSASTPPPDPGQHF. CDR3 DNA: TGCAGTGCTAGTACACCCCCCCCGGACCCTGGGCAGCATTTT.

This clonotype was seen a few times. The CDR3 DNA is TGTGCCACCAGTGATTTGGGCAGCCCCTACGAGCAGTACTTC. This translates into CATSDLGSPYEQYF. This chain links TRBV24-1 with TRBJ2-7; D is undetermined. Germline CDR1 is KGHDR and CDR2 is SFDVKD. Trimming shortened V by 0 bases and J by 2 bases, and 7 bases separated the two germline ends. This CDR3 spans 14 amino acids.

V usage is TRBV7-2 and J usage is TRBJ2-1, with TRBD1 as a possible D gene (7 bases). V was pared by 1 base and J by 4 bases, with 17 bases between. Germline V lookup: CDR1 SGHTA, CDR2 FQGNSA. The CDR3 has 17 amino acids. CDR3 region: CASSLVGGGVSYNEQFF. In nucleotides, the CDR3 is TGTGCCAGCAGCTTAGTAGGGGGCGGGGTGTCGTACAATGAGCAGTTCTTC.

The V gene is TRBV19, the J gene TRBJ2-1; D call uncertain. Germline CDR1 is LNHDA and CDR2 is SQIVND (reference sequence). This CDR3 region has 17 residues. V was cut by 3 bases and J by 1 base, with 16 bases left in between. Here the CDR3 reads CASSIGLERISYNEQFF. The CDR3, as DNA: TGTGCCAGTAGTATTGGGCTCGAACGTATTTCCTACAATGAGCAGTTCTTC.

CDR3 DNA: TGTGCCAGCAGTATGTCAGGGATCGGGTATCAGCCCCAGCATTTT. Translating gives CASSMSGIGYQPQHF. The chain links TRBV12-3 or TRBV12-4 to TRBJ1-5; TRBD1 is a possible D gene (5 bases). The CDR3 extends over 15 amino acids. The germline V and J ends were trimmed by 5 bases and 5 bases, with 16 bases remaining between them.

This clonotype was counted between two and nine times. The V call is TRBV2, the J call TRBJ2-1; 7 bases are shared with TRBD2. J was trimmed by 1 base and V by 9 bases; bases with no gene match: 9. The CDR3 totals 15 residues. Germline CDR1 and CDR2: SNHLY and FYNNEI. CDR3 sequence reads: CASPIAGRSYNEQFF. CDR3 coding DNA: TGTGCCAGTCCTATAGCGGGCCGGTCCTACAATGAGCAGTTCTTC.

The chain employs TRBV7-2 and TRBJ2-5; 7 bases agree with TRBD2. With 6 bases clipped from V and 1 base from J, the junction kept 11 bases outside the gene matches. Germline CDR1 is SGHTA and CDR2 is FQGNSA. There are 16 residues in the CDR3. CDR3 sequence reads: CASRRRASGAQETQYF. CDR3 DNA sequence: TGTGCCAGCAGGAGACGGGCTAGCGGTGCCCAAGAGACCCAGTACTTC.

The V and J genes are TRBV7-2 and TRBJ2-5, with D possibly being TRBD1 or TRBD2 (6 bases each). Deletions cut 2 bases from V and 1 base from J, with 11 bases between. Germline V gene sequence: CDR1 SGHTA, CDR2 FQGNSA. The CDR3 has 15 amino acids. The CDR3 is CASSLTGTRQETQYF. Here the CDR3 DNA reads TGTGCCAGCAGCTTAACAGGGACTCGCCAAGAGACCCAGTACTTC.

This clonotype was counted only a few times. V usage is TRBV20-1 and J usage is TRBJ1-5, with D possibly matching TRBD1 (6 bases). Per the germline V gene, CDR1 is DFQATT and CDR2 is SNEGSKA (reference sequence). The CDR3 has 13 residues. V lost 1 base, J lost 4 bases, and 8 bases lay in between. The CDR3 protein is CSARVTGNQPQHF. CDR3 nucleotide sequence: TGCAGTGCTAGAGTTACAGGGAATCAGCCCCAGCATTTT.

There are a few counts of this clonotype. The chain employs TRBV5-1 and TRBJ2-5; TRBD2 agrees at 7 bases. Looked up from germline, CDR1 is SGHRS and CDR2 is YFSETQ. This CDR3 region has 15 residues. V lost 1 base and J lost 2; bases outside the gene matches: 5. For the CDR3, the DNA is TGCGCCAGCAGCTTGAACGGGGGGTCTCAAGAGACCCAGTACTTC. It encodes CASSLNGGSQETQYF.